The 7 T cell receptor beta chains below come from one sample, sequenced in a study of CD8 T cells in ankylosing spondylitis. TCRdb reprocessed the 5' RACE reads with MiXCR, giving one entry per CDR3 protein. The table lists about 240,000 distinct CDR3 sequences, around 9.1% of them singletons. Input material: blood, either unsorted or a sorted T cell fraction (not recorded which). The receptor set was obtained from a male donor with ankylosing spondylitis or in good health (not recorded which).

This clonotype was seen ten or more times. For the CDR3, the DNA is TGCAGTGCAAACGCAAGAGGGACCCAGTACTTC. It translates to CSANARGTQYF. This rearrangement joins TRBV20-1 to TRBJ2-5; D not resolved. The CDR3 has 11 amino acids. Germline loops: CDR1 DFQATT, CDR2 SNEGSKA (reference sequence). Trimming shortened V by 6 bases and J by 7 bases, and 12 bases separated the two germline ends.

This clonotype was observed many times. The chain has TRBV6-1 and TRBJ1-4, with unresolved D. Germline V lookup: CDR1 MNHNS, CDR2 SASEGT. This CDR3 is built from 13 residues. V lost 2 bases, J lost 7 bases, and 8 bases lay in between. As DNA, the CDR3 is TGTGCCAGCAGTGAACAGCGGGCTGAAAAACTGTTTTTT. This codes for CASSEQRAEKLFF.

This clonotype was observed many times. The CDR3 region is CASSQEGYGNTGELFF. The CDR3 DNA follows: TGCGCCAGCAGCCAAGAAGGGTACGGGAACACCGGGGAGCTGTTTTTT. The chain couples TRBV4-1 to TRBJ2-2; unclear D gene. The germline V and J ends were trimmed by 0 bases and 1 base, with 9 bases remaining between them. This CDR3 is built from 16 residues. CDR1 MGHRA and CDR2 YSYEKL come from the germline V gene.

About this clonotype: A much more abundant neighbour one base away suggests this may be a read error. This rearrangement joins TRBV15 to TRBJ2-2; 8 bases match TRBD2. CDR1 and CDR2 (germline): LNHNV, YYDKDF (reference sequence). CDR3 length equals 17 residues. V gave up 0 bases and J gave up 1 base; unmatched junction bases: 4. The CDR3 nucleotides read TGTGCCACCAGCAGAGATTTGAGCGGGAGGAACACCGGGGAGCTGTTTTTT. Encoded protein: CATSRDLSGRNTGELFF.

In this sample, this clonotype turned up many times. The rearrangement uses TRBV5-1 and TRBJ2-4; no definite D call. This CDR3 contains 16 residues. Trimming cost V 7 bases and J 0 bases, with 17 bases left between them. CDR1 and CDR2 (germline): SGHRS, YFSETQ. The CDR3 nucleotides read TGCGCCAGCCGAGCAGGACCTGATGGAGCCAAAAACATTCAGTACTTC. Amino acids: CASRAGPDGAKNIQYF.

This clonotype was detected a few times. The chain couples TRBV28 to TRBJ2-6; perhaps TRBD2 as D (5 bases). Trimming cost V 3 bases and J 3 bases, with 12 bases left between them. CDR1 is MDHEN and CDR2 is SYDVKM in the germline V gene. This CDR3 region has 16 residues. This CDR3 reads CASSLGFAGGANVLTF. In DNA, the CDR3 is TGTGCCAGCAGTTTGGGGTTTGCGGGTGGGGCCAACGTCCTGACTTTC.

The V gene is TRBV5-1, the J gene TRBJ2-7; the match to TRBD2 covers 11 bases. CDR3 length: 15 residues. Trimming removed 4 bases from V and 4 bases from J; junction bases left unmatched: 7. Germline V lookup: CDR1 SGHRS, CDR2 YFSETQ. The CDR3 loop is CASSAGGLAEYEQYF. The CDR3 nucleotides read TGCGCCAGCAGCGCGGGGGGACTAGCGGAATACGAGCAGTACTTC.